The next 14 T cell receptor beta chains were all read from a single sample in a study of cytomegalovirus exposure and HLA in healthy donors. 60 Vbeta and 13 Jbeta primers were used in PCR. TCRdb's table, derived via immunoSEQ multiplex PCR, lists solely in-frame clones and lacks some. The table includes approximately 180,000 clones, roughly 80% detected once. The specimen was PBMCs. The receptors come from a man between 18 and 35 years old in good health and CMV-seronegative.

J is TRBJ2-5 and V is TRBV18; D unresolved. TRBJ2-7 matches the DNA end more closely, so the J call is doubtful. The CDR3 length is 12 residues. Germline V lookup: CDR1 KGHSH, CDR2 LQKENI. The CDR3 loop reads CASSPCPYEQYF. The CDR3 DNA sequence: TGTGCCAGCTCACCATGTCCCTACGAGCAGTACTTC.

V usage is TRBV28 and J usage is TRBJ2-5; TRBD1 matches 10 bases. V was clipped by 9 bases and J by 5 bases; unmatched bases: 12. CDR3 length: 15 residues. Germline CDR1 and CDR2: MDHEN and SYDVKM. The CDR3 DNA sequence: TGTGCCAGTGGTACACCGGGACAGGGGAGGGAGACCCAGTACTTC. Protein: CASGTPGQGRETQYF. Full variable domain (rest looked up from reference TRBV28 and TRBJ2-5): DVKVTQSSRYLVKRTGEKVFLECVQDMDHENMFWYRQDPGLGLRLIYFSYDVKMKEKGDIPEGYSVSREKKERFSLILESASTNQTSMYLCASGTPGQGRETQYFGPGTRLLVL.

This sequence joins TRBV7-9 and TRBJ2-1, with 8 bases fitting TRBD1. The CDR3 contains 15 residues. The ends lost 2 bases at V and 5 bases at J; junction bases unmatched: 5. CDR1 is SEHNR and CDR2 is FQNEAQ in the germline V gene (reference sequence). CDR3 protein: CASSLSGTGNNEQFF. The CDR3 bases are TGTGCCAGCAGCTTAAGTGGGACAGGCAACAATGAGCAGTTCTTC.

The V and J genes are TRBV5-6 and TRBJ1-1, with TRBD1 matching 8 bases. V lost 4 bases to trimming and J lost 5 bases; unmatched junction nucleotides: 13. Looked up from germline, CDR1 is SGHDT and CDR2 is YYEEEE. The CDR3 loop spans 16 amino acids. CDR3 in amino acids: CASSEIGQGGKTEAFF. The CDR3 bases are TGTGCCAGCAGCGAAATTGGACAGGGTGGAAAGACTGAAGCTTTCTTT.

The chain is built from TRBV5-1 and TRBJ1-4; 9 bases align to TRBD1. Germline CDR1 SGHRS, CDR2 YFSETQ. The ends lost 5 bases at V and 10 bases at J; junction bases unmatched: 9. The length of the CDR3 is 14 residues. The CDR3 protein is CASRQTGGGGKLFF. The CDR3 DNA is TGCGCCAGCAGACAAACAGGGGGCGGGGGAAAACTGTTTTTT.

The chain joins TRBV30 to TRBJ1-2, with TRBD1 as a possible D gene (5 bases). CDR1 GTSNPN and CDR2 SVGIG come from the germline V gene (reference sequence). The CDR3 extends over 12 amino acids. Trimming removed 5 bases from V and 4 bases from J, with 11 bases in between. The CDR3 region has the DNA TGTGCCTGGGCTGACAGAGGCTATGGCTACACCTTC. It is translated as CAWADRGYGYTF. Together with reference TRBV30 and TRBJ1-2, the CDR3 gives the full variable domain: SQTIHQWPATLVQPVGSPLSLECTVEGTSNPNLYWYRQAAGRGLQLLFYSVGIGQISSEVPQNLSASRPQDRQFILSSKKLLLSDSGFYLCAWADRGYGYTFGSGTRLTVV.

Note on this clone: Compared with germline, one end of the junction differs, possibly owing to a read error. The V and J genes are TRBV5-4 and TRBJ2-1, with 8 bases fitting TRBD2. Germline V gene sequence: CDR1 SGHNT, CDR2 YYREEE (reference sequence). CDR3 length: 11 amino acids. In DNA, the CDR3 is TGCAGGACTAGCTCCGGCAATGAGCAGTTCTTC. Residues: CRTSSGNEQFF.

The CDR3 region has the DNA TGTGCCAGCTCACCACGGACTAGCGGGAGTAATGAGCAGTTCTTC. The encoded protein is CASSPRTSGSNEQFF. This chain connects TRBV18 to TRBJ2-1; 13 nucleotides align to TRBD2. The J segment lost 7 bases and the V segment lost 1 base, leaving 1 base of the junction unmatched. Per the germline V gene, CDR1 is KGHSH and CDR2 is LQKENI. There are 15 residues in the CDR3.

The V gene is TRBV29-1, the J gene TRBJ2-7, with D hard to call. The CDR3 has 15 amino acids. V was pared by 6 bases and J by 4 bases, with 22 bases between. CDR1 and CDR2 (germline): SQVTM, ANQGSEA. DNA for the CDR3: TGCAGCGTCCGAAAGTGGAGCCCGAGACGTTACGAGCAGTACTTC. This sequence encodes CSVRKWSPRRYEQYF.

The gene calls are TRBV7-9 and TRBJ2-5; D ambiguous. This CDR3 is 12 amino acids long. The V end was cut by 5 bases, the J end by 5 bases, with 9 bases between. CDR1 is SEHNR, CDR2 FQNEAQ, per germline (reference sequence). The CDR3 coding sequence is TGTGCCAGCAGCACCGAGGTGGAGACCCAGTACTTC. Encoded protein: CASSTEVETQYF.

J is TRBJ2-1 and V is TRBV5-6; TRBD1 agrees at 9 bases. The length of the CDR3 is 15 residues. CDR1 SGHDT and CDR2 YYEEEE come from the germline V gene. The junction had 0 bases not matched to a gene; V was cut back by 0 bases and J by 2 bases. CDR3 region: CASSLGDRAYNEQFF. CDR3 coding DNA: TGTGCCAGCAGCTTGGGGGACAGGGCCTACAATGAGCAGTTCTTC.

This chain links TRBV21-1 with TRBJ1-5. TRBV21-1 corresponds to a pseudogene. The CDR3 has 11 amino acids. The CDR3, as DNA: TGTGCCAGCAGCAACCTTCAGCCCCAGCATTTT. The encoded protein is CASSNLQPQHF.

The chain couples TRBV4-2 to TRBJ1-1; D might be TRBD1 (5 bases). In germline, CDR1 is LGHNA, CDR2 YNFKEQ. The CDR3 consists of 15 residues. Trimming stripped 5 bases from V and 0 bases from J, with 13 bases between. Here the CDR3 reads CASSSLAGVNTEAFF. CDR3 coding DNA: TGTGCCAGCAGCTCCTTGGCGGGGGTGAACACTGAAGCTTTCTTT.

CDR3 nucleotides: TGTGCCATCAGTGAGTCCGCGGGGTATTTGGGCTATGGCTACACCTTC. As protein: CAISESAGYLGYGYTF. V and J are TRBV10-3 and TRBJ1-2; no clear D gene. V was pared by 0 bases and J by 4 bases, with 15 bases between. CDR3 size: 16 residues. Germline V gene lookup returns CDR1 ENHRY and CDR2 SYGVKD.